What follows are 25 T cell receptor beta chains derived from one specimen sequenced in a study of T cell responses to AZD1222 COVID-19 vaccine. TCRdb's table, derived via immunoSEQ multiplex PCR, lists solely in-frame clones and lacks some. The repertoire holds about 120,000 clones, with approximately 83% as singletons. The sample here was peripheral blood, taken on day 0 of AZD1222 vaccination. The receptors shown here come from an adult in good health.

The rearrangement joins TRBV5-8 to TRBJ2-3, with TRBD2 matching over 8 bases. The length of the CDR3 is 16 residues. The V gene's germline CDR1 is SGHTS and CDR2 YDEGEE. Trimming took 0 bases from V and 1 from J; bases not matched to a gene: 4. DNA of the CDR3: TGTGCCAGCAGCTTGGGGCTAGCGGGTCGCACAGATACGCAGTATTTT. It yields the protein CASSLGLAGRTDTQYF.

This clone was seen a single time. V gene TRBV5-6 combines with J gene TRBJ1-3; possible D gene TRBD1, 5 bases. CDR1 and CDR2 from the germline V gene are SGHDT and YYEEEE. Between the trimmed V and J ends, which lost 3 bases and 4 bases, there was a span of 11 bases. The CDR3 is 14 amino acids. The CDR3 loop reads CASSWGTPGNTIYF. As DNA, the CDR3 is TGTGCCAGCAGCTGGGGGACTCCGGGAAACACCATATATTTT.

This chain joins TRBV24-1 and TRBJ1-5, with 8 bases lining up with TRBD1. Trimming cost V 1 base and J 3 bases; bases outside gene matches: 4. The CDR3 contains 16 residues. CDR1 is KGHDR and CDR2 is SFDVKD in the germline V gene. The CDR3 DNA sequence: TGTGCCACCAGTGATTTAGACAGGGGCTACAATCAGCCCCAGCATTTT. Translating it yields CATSDLDRGYNQPQHF.

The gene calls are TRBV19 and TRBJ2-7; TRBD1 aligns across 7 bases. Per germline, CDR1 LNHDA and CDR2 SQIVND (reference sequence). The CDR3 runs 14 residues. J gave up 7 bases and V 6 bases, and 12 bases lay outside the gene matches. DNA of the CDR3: TGTGCCAGTAGATCCGGGACAGAGATGGATGAGCAGTACTTC. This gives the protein CASRSGTEMDEQYF.

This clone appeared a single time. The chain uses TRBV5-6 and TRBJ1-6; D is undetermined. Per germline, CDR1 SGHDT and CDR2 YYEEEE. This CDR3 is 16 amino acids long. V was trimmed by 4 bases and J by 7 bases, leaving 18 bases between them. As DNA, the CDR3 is TGTGCCAGCAGCGAACACCCCTACGGGCCAAATTCACCCCTCCACTTT. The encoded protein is CASSEHPYGPNSPLHF.

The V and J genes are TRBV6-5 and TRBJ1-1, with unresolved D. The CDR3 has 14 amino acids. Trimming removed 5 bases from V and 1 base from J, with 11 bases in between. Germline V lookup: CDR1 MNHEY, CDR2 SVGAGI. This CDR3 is CASSRRRSNTEAFF. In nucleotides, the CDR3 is TGTGCCAGCAGTCGCAGGAGGTCGAACACTGAAGCTTTCTTT.

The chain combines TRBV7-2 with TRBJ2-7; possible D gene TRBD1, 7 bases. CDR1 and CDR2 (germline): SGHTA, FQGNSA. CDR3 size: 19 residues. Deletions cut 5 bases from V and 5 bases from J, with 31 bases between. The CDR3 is CASSGGTVFSGTRLHEQYF. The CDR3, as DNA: TGTGCCAGCAGCGGAGGGACAGTATTCTCCGGGACCAGGCTACACGAGCAGTACTTC. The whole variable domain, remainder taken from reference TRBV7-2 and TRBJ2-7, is GAGVSQSPSNKVTEKGKDVELRCDPISGHTALYWYRQSLGQGLEFLIYFQGNSAPDKSGLPSDRFSAERTGGSVSTLTIQRTQQEDSAVYLCASSGGTVFSGTRLHEQYFGPGTRLTVT.

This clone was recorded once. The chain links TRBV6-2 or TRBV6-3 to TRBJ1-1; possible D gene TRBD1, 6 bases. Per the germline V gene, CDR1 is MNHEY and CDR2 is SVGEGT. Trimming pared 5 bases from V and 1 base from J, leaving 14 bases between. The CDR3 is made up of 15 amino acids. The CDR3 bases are TGTGCCAGCAGTCAAGGGGGGTTTAAGAACACTGAAGCTTTCTTT. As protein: CASSQGGFKNTEAFF.

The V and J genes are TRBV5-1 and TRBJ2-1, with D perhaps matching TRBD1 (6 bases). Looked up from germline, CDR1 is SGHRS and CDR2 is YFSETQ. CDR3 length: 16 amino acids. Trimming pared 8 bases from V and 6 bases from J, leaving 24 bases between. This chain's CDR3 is CASTTSGVLDVNEQFF. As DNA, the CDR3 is TGCGCCAGTACAACATCAGGGGTCCTTGATGTCAATGAGCAGTTCTTC. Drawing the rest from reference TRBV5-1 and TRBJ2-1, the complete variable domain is KAGVTQTPRYLIKTRGQQVTLSCSPISGHRSVSWYQQTPGQGLQFLFEYFSETQRNKGNFPGRFSGRQFSNSRSEMNVSTLELGDSALYLCASTTSGVLDVNEQFFGPGTRLTVL.

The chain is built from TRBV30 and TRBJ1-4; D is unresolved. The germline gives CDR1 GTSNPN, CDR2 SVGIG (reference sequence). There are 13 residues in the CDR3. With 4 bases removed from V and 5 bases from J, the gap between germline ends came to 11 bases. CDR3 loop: CAWMKGRNEKLFF. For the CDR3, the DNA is TGTGCCTGGATGAAGGGTCGGAATGAAAAACTGTTTTTT. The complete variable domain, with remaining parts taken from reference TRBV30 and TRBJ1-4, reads SQTIHQWPATLVQPVGSPLSLECTVEGTSNPNLYWYRQAAGRGLQLLFYSVGIGQISSEVPQNLSASRPQDRQFILSSKKLLLSDSGFYLCAWMKGRNEKLFFGSGTQLSVL.

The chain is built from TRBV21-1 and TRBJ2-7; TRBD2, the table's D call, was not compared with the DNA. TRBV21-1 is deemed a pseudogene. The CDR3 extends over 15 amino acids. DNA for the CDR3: TGTGCCAGCGCGTGGACTAGCGGGAGTTACTACGAGCAGTACTTC. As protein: CASAWTSGSYYEQYF.

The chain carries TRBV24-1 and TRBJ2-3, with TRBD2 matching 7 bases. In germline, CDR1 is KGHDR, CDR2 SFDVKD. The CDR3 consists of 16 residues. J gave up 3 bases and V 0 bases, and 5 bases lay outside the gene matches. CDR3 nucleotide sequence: TGTGCCACCAGTGATTTGGGGGGGGACCGAACAGATACGCAGTATTTT. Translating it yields CATSDLGGDRTDTQYF.

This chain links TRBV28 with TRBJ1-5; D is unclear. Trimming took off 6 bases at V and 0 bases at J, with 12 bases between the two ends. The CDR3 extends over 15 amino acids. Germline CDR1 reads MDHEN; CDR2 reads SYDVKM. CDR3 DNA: TGTGCCAGCAGGGGGTCTGGGCCTAGCAATCAGCCCCAGCATTTT. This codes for CASRGSGPSNQPQHF. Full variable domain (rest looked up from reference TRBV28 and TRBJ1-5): DVKVTQSSRYLVKRTGEKVFLECVQDMDHENMFWYRQDPGLGLRLIYFSYDVKMKEKGDIPEGYSVSREKKERFSLILESASTNQTSMYLCASRGSGPSNQPQHFGDGTRLSIL.

The chain's CDR3 is CASSPPDRKSYEQYF. The CDR3 region has the DNA TGTGCCAGCTCACCACCGGACAGGAAGAGCTACGAGCAGTACTTC. This chain links TRBV18 with TRBJ2-7, with TRBD1 identical over 7 bases. Germline loops: CDR1 KGHSH, CDR2 LQKENI. J gave up 3 bases and V 0 bases, and 5 bases lay outside the gene matches. CDR3 length: 15 residues.

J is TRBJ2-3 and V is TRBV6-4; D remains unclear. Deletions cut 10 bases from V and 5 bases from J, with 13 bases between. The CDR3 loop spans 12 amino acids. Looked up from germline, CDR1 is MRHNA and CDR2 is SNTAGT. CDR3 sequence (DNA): TGTGCCACCGAGATCAATCGAGATACGCAGTATTTT. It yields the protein CATEINRDTQYF.

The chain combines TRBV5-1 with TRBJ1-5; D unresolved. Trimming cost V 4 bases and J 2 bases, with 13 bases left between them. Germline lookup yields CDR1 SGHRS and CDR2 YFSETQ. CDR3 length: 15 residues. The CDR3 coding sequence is TGCGCCAGCAGCCGGGATCCCGGAGGCAATCAGCCCCAGCATTTT. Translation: CASSRDPGGNQPQHF.

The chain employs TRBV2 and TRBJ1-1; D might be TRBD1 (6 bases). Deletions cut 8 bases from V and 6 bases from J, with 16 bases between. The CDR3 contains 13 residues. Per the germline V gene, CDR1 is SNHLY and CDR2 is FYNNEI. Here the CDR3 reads CASARGGGAEAFF. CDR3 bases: TGTGCCAGCGCCCGGGGGGGCGGGGCTGAAGCTTTCTTT.

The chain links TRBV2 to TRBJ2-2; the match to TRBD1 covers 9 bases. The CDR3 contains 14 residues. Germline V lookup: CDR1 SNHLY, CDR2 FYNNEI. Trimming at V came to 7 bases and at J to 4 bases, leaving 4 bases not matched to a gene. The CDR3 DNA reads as TGTGCCAGCAACGGACAGGGGAGCACCGGGGAGCTGTTTTTT. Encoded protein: CASNGQGSTGELFF.

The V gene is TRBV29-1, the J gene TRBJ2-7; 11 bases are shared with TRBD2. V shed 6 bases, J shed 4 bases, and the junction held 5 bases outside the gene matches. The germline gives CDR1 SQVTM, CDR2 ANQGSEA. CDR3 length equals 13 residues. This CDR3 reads CSVTGTSGYEQYF. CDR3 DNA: TGCAGCGTCACCGGGACTAGCGGTTACGAGCAGTACTTC.

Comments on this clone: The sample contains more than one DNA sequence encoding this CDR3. CDR3 coding DNA: TGTGCCAGTAAGGGGGCCCAGGGAAATCAGGAGACCCAGTACTTC. Its protein product is CASKGAQGNQETQYF. This chain connects TRBV19 to TRBJ2-5; 7 bases line up with TRBD1. V was clipped by 7 bases and J by 5 bases; unmatched bases: 13. Germline CDR1 is LNHDA and CDR2 is SQIVND (reference sequence). This CDR3 region has 15 residues.

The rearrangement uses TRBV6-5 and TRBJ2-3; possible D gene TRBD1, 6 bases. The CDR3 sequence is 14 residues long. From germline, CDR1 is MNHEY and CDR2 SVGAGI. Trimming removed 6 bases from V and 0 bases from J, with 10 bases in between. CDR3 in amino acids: CASSLDRSTDTQYF. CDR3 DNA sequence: TGTGCCAGCAGCCTCGACAGGAGCACAGATACGCAGTATTTT.

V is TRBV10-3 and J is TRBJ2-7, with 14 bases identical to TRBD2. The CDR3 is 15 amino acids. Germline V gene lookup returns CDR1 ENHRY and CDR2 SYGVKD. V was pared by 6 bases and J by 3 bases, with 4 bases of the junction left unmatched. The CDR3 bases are TGTGCCATCAGCTCGGGGACTAGCGGGAGCTACGAGCAGTACTTC. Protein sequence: CAISSGTSGSYEQYF.

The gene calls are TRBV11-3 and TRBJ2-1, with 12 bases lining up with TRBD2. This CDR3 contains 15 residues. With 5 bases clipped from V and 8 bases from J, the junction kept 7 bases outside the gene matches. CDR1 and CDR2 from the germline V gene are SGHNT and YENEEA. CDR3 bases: TGTGCCAGCAGCGCCCCTAGCGGGGGGGCCTATGAGCAGTTCTTC. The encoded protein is CASSAPSGGAYEQFF.

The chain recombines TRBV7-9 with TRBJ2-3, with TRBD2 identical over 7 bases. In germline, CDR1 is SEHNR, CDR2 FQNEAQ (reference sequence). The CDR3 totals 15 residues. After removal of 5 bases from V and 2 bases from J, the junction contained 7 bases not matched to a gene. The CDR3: CASSPASGPTDTQYF. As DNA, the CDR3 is TGTGCCAGCAGCCCGGCTAGCGGCCCCACAGATACGCAGTATTTT. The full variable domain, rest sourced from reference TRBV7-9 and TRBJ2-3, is DTGVSQNPRHKITKRGQNVTFRCDPISEHNRLYWYRQTLGQGPEFLTYFQNEAQLEKSRLLSDRFSAERPKGSFSTLEIQRTEQGDSAMYLCASSPASGPTDTQYFGPGTRLTVL.

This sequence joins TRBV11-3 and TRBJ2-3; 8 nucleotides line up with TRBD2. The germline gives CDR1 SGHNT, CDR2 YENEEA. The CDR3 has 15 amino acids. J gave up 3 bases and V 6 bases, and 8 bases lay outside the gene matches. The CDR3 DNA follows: TGTGCCAGCAGAAGAGCGGGAGTGAGAACAGATACGCAGTATTTT. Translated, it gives CASRRAGVRTDTQYF.